This TCR beta chain was found in a study of T cell clonotyping in hematopoietic cell transplantation. Assay used: immunoSEQ multiplex PCR; TCRdb lists only in-frame clones, some missing. The sample includes 11,000 to 15,000 clones, nearly 95% seen only once; the top ten take under 5.5%. This CDR3 has 15 residues. The V segment lost 5 bases and the J segment 0 bases; nucleotides outside the gene matches: 5. The germline gives CDR1 SEHNR, CDR2 FQNEAQ (reference sequence). Sequences were derived from PBMCs, sampled 30 days after allogeneic stem cell transplant. The J gene is TRBJ1-2, the V gene TRBV7-9; the match to TRBD1 covers 8 bases. The TCR was taken from a male patient between 55 and 70 years old who had an allogeneic stem cell transplant from an unrelated donor, so the T cells may come from the graft donor. Some clones in this sample may be carry-over from other donors' samples. Here the CDR3 reads CASSTDRETNYGYTF. The CDR3 DNA follows: TGTGCCAGCAGCACGGACAGGGAGACTAACTATGGCTACACCTTC.